These 22 T cell receptor beta chains were sequenced from one sample in a study of cytomegalovirus exposure and HLA in healthy donors. The study ran its PCR with 60 Vbeta and 13 Jbeta primers. Assay used: immunoSEQ multiplex PCR; TCRdb lists only in-frame clones, some missing. The table lists approximately 140,000 clones, around 60% of them singletons. The sample comprised PBMCs. The source of these receptors is an older woman in good health and CMV-seropositive.

The gene calls are TRBV15 and TRBJ2-2; 12 positions agree with TRBD2. V lost 4 bases and J lost 5; bases outside the gene matches: 2. This CDR3 has 15 amino acids. Germline V gives CDR1 LNHNV, CDR2 YYDKDF (reference sequence). CDR3 coding DNA: TGTGCCACCAGCACTCTAGCGGGAGGGACCGGGGAGCTGTTTTTT. Protein product: CATSTLAGGTGELFF.

The CDR3 loop reads CASSLQPTGEETQYF. For the CDR3, the DNA is TGCGCCAGCAGCTTGCAGCCTACAGGGGAAGAGACCCAGTACTTC. The genes are TRBV5-1 and TRBJ2-5, with TRBD1 matching over 7 bases. The CDR3 loop spans 15 amino acids. V was pared by 1 base and J by 3 bases, with 6 bases of the junction left unmatched. Germline values: CDR1 SGHRS, CDR2 YFSETQ.

The chain is built from TRBV4-3 and TRBJ2-5; the D is unclear. The V gene lost 1 base and the J gene lost 2 bases, with 8 bases spanning the gap. Germline values: CDR1 LGHNA, CDR2 YSLEER. The length of the CDR3 is 14 residues. The chain's CDR3 is CASSQGGSQETQYF. The CDR3 DNA is TGCGCCAGCAGCCAAGGAGGCAGTCAAGAGACCCAGTACTTC.

J is TRBJ1-5 and V is TRBV6-5, with TRBD1 matching 10 bases. The CDR3 runs 16 residues. From germline, CDR1 is MNHEY and CDR2 SVGAGI. The trim removed 4 bases at V and 4 bases at J, leaving 7 bases unmatched. CDR3 nucleotide sequence: TGTGCCAGCAGTTGGGACAGGGGCCTAGAAAATCAGCCCCAGCATTTT. Its translation: CASSWDRGLENQPQHF.

This rearrangement joins TRBV28 to TRBJ2-7; 9 positions match TRBD2. Germline V gene data show CDR1 as MDHEN and CDR2 as SYDVKM. The CDR3 sequence is 13 residues long. Trimming removed 2 bases from V and 6 bases from J; junction bases left unmatched: 2. DNA for the CDR3: TGTGCCAGCAGTTTAGTAGCGGGAGCCGAGCAGTACTTC. Its translation is CASSLVAGAEQYF.

This chain uses TRBV30 with TRBJ2-1, with D tentatively TRBD2 (5 bases). Germline V lookup: CDR1 GTSNPN, CDR2 SVGIG (reference sequence). This CDR3 has 11 amino acids. V lost 4 bases and J 6 bases, leaving 7 bases between the germline ends. This chain's CDR3 is CAWTAGNEQFF. The CDR3 coding sequence is TGTGCCTGGACTGCGGGCAATGAGCAGTTCTTC.

This clone was counted a single time. The genes are TRBV7-2 and TRBJ2-4; D is unclear. The V gene's germline CDR1 is SGHTA and CDR2 FQGNSA. V dropped 0 bases and J dropped 1 base, with 4 bases sitting between them. The CDR3 contains 14 residues. The CDR3 spells CASSLAPAKNIQYF. The CDR3 DNA sequence: TGTGCCAGCAGCTTAGCCCCGGCCAAAAACATTCAGTACTTC.

This clone has just a few counts. The V and J genes are TRBV7-8 and TRBJ1-1; D is undetermined. This CDR3 has 14 amino acids. V was shortened by 5 bases and J by 2 bases, with 12 bases between the two germline ends. CDR1 and CDR2 from the germline V gene are SGHVS and FQNEAQ. In nucleotides, the CDR3 is TGTGCCAGCAGCATTAGCGCGACCAACACTGAAGCTTTCTTT. Its protein is CASSISATNTEAFF.

Points on this clone: Within the sample, other DNA sequences also encode this same CDR3. V and J are TRBV29-1 and TRBJ1-2, with a possible D match to TRBD1 (5 bases). Per germline, CDR1 SQVTM and CDR2 ANQGSEA. The V and J ends lost 6 bases and 8 bases respectively, with 13 bases between them. This CDR3 region has 11 residues. The CDR3 bases are TGCAGCGTCGATCTCGGGGGGGGCTACACCTTC. Translating gives CSVDLGGGYTF.

This clone was seen only once. The chain employs TRBV7-9 and TRBJ2-7; the D gene is possibly TRBD2 (6 bases). V gave up 6 bases and J gave up 6 bases, with 12 bases separating them. Germline V CDR1 and CDR2: SEHNR, FQNEAQ (reference sequence). The CDR3 extends over 12 amino acids. The CDR3 sequence is CASSQAGGEQYF. Written as DNA, the CDR3 is TGTGCCAGCAGTCAAGCCGGGGGCGAGCAGTACTTC. The whole variable domain, remainder taken from reference TRBV7-9 and TRBJ2-7, is DTGVSQNPRHKITKRGQNVTFRCDPISEHNRLYWYRQTLGQGPEFLTYFQNEAQLEKSRLLSDRFSAERPKGSFSTLEIQRTEQGDSAMYLCASSQAGGEQYFGPGTRLTVT.

The CDR3 sequence is CASSLGTGLGSGTQYF. The CDR3 bases are TGTGCCAGCAGCTTAGGGACAGGATTAGGAAGTGGGACCCAGTACTTC. This chain joins TRBV7-3 and TRBJ2-5; 8 bases agree with TRBD1. Trimming removed 2 bases from V and 7 bases from J; junction bases left unmatched: 12. This CDR3 contains 16 residues. Germline V gene sequence: CDR1 SGHTA, CDR2 FQGTGA.

This clone is a singleton in its sample. The chain recombines TRBV30 with TRBJ1-5; TRBD1 matches at 7 bases. CDR3 length: 13 amino acids. V was pared by 3 bases and J by 4 bases, with 3 bases of the junction left unmatched. Germline V gives CDR1 GTSNPN, CDR2 SVGIG (reference sequence). CDR3 DNA: TGTGCCTGGAGCGGGACAGAAAATCAGCCCCAGCATTTT. Translation gives CAWSGTENQPQHF.

The V call is TRBV5-1, the J call TRBJ2-2; 11 nucleotides agree with TRBD2. The CDR3 loop spans 16 amino acids. Germline V gene sequence: CDR1 SGHRS, CDR2 YFSETQ. Losses at the gene ends were 4 bases for V and 1 base for J; bases not matched to a gene: 3. CDR3 sequence reads: CASSPGLAGNTGELFF. The DNA of the CDR3 is TGCGCCAGCAGCCCAGGACTAGCGGGGAACACCGGGGAGCTGTTTTTT.

This clone was observed a handful of times. The rearrangement links TRBV4-2 to TRBJ2-2; TRBD1 agrees at 7 bases. This CDR3 has 17 residues. The junction had 13 bases not matched to a gene; V was cut back by 3 bases and J by 6 bases. The V gene's germline CDR1 is LGHNA and CDR2 YNFKEQ. CDR3 loop: CASSHIGGPHYAGELFF. Written as DNA, the CDR3 is TGTGCCAGCAGCCATATAGGGGGCCCGCATTACGCCGGGGAGCTGTTTTTT.

The chain carries TRBV28 and TRBJ2-5, with TRBD1 matching 8 bases. The J call could be wrong; TRBJ2-7 is a better fit for the DNA end. The CDR3 extends over 15 amino acids. Germline lookup yields CDR1 MDHEN and CDR2 SYDVKM. The CDR3, as DNA: TGTGCCAGCAGCCTACAGGGGGTGGGGATTTACGAGCAGTACTTC. The encoded protein is CASSLQGVGIYEQYF.

Here the CDR3 reads CASSQALREGSYEQYF. In nucleotides, the CDR3 is TGTGCCAGCAGCCAAGCTCTGCGGGAGGGATCCTACGAGCAGTACTTC. V gene TRBV4-2 combines with J gene TRBJ2-7, with 9 bases aligning to TRBD2. Germline CDR1 and CDR2: LGHNA and YNFKEQ. J was trimmed by 1 base and V by 1 base; bases with no gene match: 5. CDR3 length: 16 residues.

With respect to this clone: The same CDR3 is also encoded by other DNA sequences in this sample. The genes are TRBV5-1 and TRBJ1-2, with D possibly TRBD1 on 6 matching bases. The CDR3 runs to 14 residues. V was clipped by 0 bases and J by 2 bases, with 8 bases between them. Germline CDR1 is SGHRS and CDR2 is YFSETQ. As DNA, the CDR3 is TGCGCCAGCAGCTTGGGGCAGGGGAACTATGGCTACACCTTC. This codes for CASSLGQGNYGYTF.

The chain couples TRBV10-3 to TRBJ2-5; D may be TRBD2 (6 bases). V gave up 6 bases and J gave up 5 bases, with 16 bases separating them. The germline CDR1 and CDR2 sequences are ENHRY and SYGVKD. The CDR3 runs 14 residues. CDR3 sequence reads: CAISPRGQGETQYF. CDR3 nucleotides: TGTGCCATCAGCCCGCGGGGTCAAGGGGAGACCCAGTACTTC.

This rearrangement joins TRBV10-3 to TRBJ1-4, with D possibly TRBD1 on 5 matching bases. V was shortened by 4 bases and J by 3 bases, with 12 bases between the two germline ends. Looked up from germline, CDR1 is ENHRY and CDR2 is SYGVKD. This CDR3 spans 15 amino acids. The CDR3 region has the DNA TGTGCCATCAGTGGTGCGGGACTGCCTAATGAAAAACTGTTTTTT. It specifies CAISGAGLPNEKLFF.

The chain couples TRBV19 to TRBJ2-1; no definite D call. The germline gives CDR1 LNHDA, CDR2 SQIVND (reference sequence). The CDR3 has 16 residues. V shed 4 bases and J shed 0 bases, with 13 bases lying between them. The CDR3 reads CASSNPAKSSYNEQFF. In DNA, the CDR3 is TGTGCCAGTAGTAACCCAGCGAAGAGCTCCTACAATGAGCAGTTCTTC.

This clone appeared a few times. The chain joins TRBV2 to TRBJ2-7; 9 nucleotides line up with TRBD1. Germline trimming cut 6 bases from V and 1 base from J; bases unmatched to any gene: 13. Germline CDR1 and CDR2: SNHLY and FYNNEI. This CDR3 has 17 residues. The CDR3 reads CASSTLPAGTGSYEQYF. The CDR3 nucleotides are TGTGCCAGCAGCACACTACCTGCCGGGACAGGGTCCTACGAGCAGTACTTC. The complete variable domain, with remaining parts taken from reference TRBV2 and TRBJ2-7, reads EPEVTQTPSHQVTQMGQEVILRCVPISNHLYFYWYRQILGQKVEFLVSFYNNEISEKSEIFDDQFSVERPDGSNFTLKIRSTKLEDSAMYFCASSTLPAGTGSYEQYFGPGTRLTVT.

This clone has more than one count but fewer than ten. V and J are TRBV5-8 and TRBJ2-3; possibly TRBD1 for D (5 bases). Germline loops: CDR1 SGHTS, CDR2 YDEGEE. V was shortened by 3 bases and J by 10 bases, with 24 bases between the two germline ends. The CDR3 totals 16 residues. The DNA of the CDR3 is TGTGCCAGCAGCTCAACGATCAGGGATACGGACAAAGCGCAGTATTTT. Translated, it gives CASSSTIRDTDKAQYF.